The clone carrying this T cell receptor (beta chain) was counted a single time. This sample stems from a study of blood T cell repertoires in COVID-19. About the research overall: Collection of acute and convalescent COVID-19 samples took place in the United States, Italy and Spain. Sample material is recorded as cDNA or gDNA derived from T cells, B-cell-depleted T cells, or PBMCs.

Authors' analysis steps: Reference gene primer amplification in the assay estimated nucleated cell counts. Produced via immunoSEQ multiplex PCR; TCRdb's table is partial and in-frame only. Clone size and V and J calls were adopted from that table, with D and trimming inferred from the DNA. The sample yields about 140,000 clones, 80% to 90% seen once. This CDR3 has 11 residues. The ends were cut back, 11 bases at V and 3 bases at J, with 8 bases in the middle. Germline V gives CDR1 MNHEY, CDR2 SVGAGI. V gene TRBV6-5 combines with J gene TRBJ1-5, with D unclear. The clonotype originates from a woman aged 45-65 years with acute COVID-19. The sequencing input was PBMCs or T cells enriched from blood (not recorded which). CDR3 region: CAAGNNQPQHF. CDR3 DNA sequence: TGTGCCGCTGGCAACAATCAGCCCCAGCATTTT.